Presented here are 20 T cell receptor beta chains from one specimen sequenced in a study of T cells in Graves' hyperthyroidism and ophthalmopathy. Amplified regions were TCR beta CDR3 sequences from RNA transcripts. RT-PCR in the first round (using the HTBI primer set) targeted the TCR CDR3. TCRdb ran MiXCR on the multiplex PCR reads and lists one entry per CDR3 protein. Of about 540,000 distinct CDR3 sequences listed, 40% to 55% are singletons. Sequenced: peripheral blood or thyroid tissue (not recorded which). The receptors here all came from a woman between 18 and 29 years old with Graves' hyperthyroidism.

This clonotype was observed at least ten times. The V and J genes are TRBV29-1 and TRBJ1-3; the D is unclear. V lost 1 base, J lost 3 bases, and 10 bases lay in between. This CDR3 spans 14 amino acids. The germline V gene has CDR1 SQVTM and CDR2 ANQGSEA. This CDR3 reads CSVEGQESGNTIYF. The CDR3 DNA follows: TGCAGCGTTGAAGGCCAGGAGAGTGGAAACACCATATATTTT.

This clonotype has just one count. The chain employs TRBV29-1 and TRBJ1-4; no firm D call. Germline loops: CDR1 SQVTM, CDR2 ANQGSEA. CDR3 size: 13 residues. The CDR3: CSIERVSSEKLFF. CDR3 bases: TGCAGTATTGAAAGGGTGTCGTCGGAAAAACTGTTTTTT.

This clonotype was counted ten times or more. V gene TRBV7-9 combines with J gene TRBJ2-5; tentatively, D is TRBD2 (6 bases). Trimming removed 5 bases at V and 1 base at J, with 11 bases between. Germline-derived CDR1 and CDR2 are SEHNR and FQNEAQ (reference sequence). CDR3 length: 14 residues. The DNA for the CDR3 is TGTGCCAGCAGCCTAGGGACTCCCCAAGAGACCCAGTACTTC. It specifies CASSLGTPQETQYF.

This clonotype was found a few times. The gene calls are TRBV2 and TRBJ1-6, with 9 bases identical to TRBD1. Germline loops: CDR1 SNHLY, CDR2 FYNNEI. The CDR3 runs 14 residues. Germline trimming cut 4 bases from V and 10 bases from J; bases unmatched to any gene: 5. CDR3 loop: CASSVGDRDSPLHF. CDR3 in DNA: TGTGCCAGCAGTGTCGGGGACAGGGACTCACCCCTCCACTTT.

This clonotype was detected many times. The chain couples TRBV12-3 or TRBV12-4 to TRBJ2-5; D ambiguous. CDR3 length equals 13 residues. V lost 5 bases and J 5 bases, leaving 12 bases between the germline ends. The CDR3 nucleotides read TGTGCCAGCAGTCTCGTGGTCTGGGAGACCCAGTACTTC. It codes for CASSLVVWETQYF.

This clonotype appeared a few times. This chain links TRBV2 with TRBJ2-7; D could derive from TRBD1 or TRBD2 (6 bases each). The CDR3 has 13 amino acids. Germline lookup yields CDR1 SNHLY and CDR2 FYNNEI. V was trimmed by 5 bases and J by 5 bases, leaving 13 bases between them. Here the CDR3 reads CASSLRGDHEQYF. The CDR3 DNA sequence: TGTGCCAGCAGTTTGAGGGGGGACCACGAGCAGTACTTC.

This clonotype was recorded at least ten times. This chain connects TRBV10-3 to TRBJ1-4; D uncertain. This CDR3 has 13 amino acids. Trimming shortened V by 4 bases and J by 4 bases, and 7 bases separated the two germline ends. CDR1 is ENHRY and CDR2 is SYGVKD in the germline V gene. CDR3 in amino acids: CAISVDGNEKLFF. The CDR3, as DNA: TGTGCCATCAGTGTGGACGGTAATGAAAAACTGTTTTTT.

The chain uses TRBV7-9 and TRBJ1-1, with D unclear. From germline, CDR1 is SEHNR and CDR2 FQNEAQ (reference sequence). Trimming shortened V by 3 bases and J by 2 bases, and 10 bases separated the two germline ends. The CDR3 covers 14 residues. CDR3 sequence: CASSLEAGNTEAFF. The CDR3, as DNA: TGTGCCAGCAGCTTGGAGGCTGGAAACACTGAAGCTTTCTTT.

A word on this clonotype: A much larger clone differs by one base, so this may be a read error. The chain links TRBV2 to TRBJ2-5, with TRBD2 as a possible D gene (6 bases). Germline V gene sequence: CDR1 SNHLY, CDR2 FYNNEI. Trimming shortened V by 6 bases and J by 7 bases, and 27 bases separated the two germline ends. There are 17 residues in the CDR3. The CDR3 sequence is CASRASTGVELAGTQYF. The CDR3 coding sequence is TGTGCCAGCAGAGCCTCCACGGGGGTAGAGTTGGCGGGGACCCAGTACTTC. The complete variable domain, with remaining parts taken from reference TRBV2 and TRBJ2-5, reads EPEVTQTPSHQVTQMGQEVILRCVPISNHLYFYWYRQILGQKVEFLVSFYNNEISEKSEIFDDQFSVERPDGSNFTLKIRSTKLEDSAMYFCASRASTGVELAGTQYFGPGTRLLVL.

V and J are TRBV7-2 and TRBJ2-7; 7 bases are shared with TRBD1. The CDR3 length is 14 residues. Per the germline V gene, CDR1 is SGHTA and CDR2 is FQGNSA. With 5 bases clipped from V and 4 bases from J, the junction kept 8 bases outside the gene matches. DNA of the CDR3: TGTGCCAGCAGCATCACAGGGGTTTGGTACGAGCAGTACTTC. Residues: CASSITGVWYEQYF.

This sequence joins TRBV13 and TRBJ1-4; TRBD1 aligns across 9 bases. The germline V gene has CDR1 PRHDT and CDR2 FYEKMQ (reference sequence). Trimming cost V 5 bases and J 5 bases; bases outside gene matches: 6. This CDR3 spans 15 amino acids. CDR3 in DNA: TGTGCCAGCAGCGCCCGGACAGGGGTGAATGAAAAACTGTTTTTT. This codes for CASSARTGVNEKLFF.

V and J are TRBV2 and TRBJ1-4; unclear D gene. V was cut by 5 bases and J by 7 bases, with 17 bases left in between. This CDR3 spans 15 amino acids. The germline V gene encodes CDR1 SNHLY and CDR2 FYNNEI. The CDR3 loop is CASSLPAGLSEKLFF. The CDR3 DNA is TGTGCCAGCAGTTTACCCGCCGGGTTGAGTGAAAAACTGTTTTTT.

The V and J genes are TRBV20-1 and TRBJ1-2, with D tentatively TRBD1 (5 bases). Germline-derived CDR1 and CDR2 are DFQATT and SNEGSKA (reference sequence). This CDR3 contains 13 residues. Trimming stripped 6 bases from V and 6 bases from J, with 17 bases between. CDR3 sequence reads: CSASPGTRDGYTF. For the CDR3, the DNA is TGCAGTGCCTCACCCGGGACCAGGGATGGCTACACCTTC.

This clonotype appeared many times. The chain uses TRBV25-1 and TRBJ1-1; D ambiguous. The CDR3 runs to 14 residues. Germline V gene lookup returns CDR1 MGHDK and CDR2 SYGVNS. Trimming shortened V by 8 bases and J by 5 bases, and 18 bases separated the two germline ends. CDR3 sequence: CASVWSGKETEAFF. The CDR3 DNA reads TGTGCCAGCGTTTGGAGTGGGAAGGAGACTGAAGCTTTCTTT.

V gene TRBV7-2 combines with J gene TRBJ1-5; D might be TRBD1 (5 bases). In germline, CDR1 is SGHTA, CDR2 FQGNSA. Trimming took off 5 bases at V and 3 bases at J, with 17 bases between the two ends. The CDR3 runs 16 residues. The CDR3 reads CASSQDYTGYNQPQHF. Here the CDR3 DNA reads TGTGCCAGCAGCCAAGATTACACAGGTTACAATCAGCCCCAGCATTTT.

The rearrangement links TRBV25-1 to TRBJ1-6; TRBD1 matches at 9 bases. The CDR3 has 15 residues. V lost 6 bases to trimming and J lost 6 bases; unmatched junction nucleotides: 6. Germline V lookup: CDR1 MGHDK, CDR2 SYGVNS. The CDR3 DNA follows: TGTGCCAGCAGCCGAGGACAGGGGAGTAATTCACCCCTCCACTTT. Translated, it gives CASSRGQGSNSPLHF.

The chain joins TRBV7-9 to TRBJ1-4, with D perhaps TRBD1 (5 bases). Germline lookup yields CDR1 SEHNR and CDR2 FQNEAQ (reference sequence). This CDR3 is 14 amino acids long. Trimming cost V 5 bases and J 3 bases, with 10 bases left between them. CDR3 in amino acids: CASSQETANEKLFF. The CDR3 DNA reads TGTGCCAGCAGCCAGGAGACAGCTAATGAAAAACTGTTTTTT. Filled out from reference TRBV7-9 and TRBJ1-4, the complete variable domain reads DTGVSQNPRHKITKRGQNVTFRCDPISEHNRLYWYRQTLGQGPEFLTYFQNEAQLEKSRLLSDRFSAERPKGSFSTLEIQRTEQGDSAMYLCASSQETANEKLFFGSGTQLSVL.

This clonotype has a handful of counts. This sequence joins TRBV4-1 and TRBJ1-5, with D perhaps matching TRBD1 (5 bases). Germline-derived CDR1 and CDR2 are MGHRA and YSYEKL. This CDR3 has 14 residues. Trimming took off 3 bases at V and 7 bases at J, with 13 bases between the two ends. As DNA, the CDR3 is TGCGCCAGCAGCCATGGCCAGACAGTACAGCCCCAGCATTTT. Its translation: CASSHGQTVQPQHF.

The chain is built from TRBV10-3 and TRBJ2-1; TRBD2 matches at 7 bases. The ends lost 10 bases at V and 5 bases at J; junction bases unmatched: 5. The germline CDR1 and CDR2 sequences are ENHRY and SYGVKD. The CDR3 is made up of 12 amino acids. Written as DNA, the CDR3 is TGTGCCACCCGGACTAGTGACAATGAGCAGTTCTTC. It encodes CATRTSDNEQFF.

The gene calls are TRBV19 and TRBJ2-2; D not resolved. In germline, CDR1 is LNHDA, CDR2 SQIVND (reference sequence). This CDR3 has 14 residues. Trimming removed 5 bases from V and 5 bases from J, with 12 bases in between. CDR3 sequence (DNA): TGTGCCAGTAGTTTCCCGACGGGTACCGGGGAGCTGTTTTTT. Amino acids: CASSFPTGTGELFF.